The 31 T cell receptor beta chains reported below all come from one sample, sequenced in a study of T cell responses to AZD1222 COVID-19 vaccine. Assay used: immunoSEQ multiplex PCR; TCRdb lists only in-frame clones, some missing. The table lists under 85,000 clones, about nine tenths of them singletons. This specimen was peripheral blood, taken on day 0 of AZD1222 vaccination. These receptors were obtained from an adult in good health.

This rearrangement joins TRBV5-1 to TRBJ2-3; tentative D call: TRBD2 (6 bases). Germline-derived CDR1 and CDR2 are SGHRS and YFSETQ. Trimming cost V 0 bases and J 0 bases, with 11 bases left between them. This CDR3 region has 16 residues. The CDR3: CASSLAGSTSTDTQYF. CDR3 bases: TGCGCCAGCAGCTTGGCCGGGAGTACTAGCACAGATACGCAGTATTTT.

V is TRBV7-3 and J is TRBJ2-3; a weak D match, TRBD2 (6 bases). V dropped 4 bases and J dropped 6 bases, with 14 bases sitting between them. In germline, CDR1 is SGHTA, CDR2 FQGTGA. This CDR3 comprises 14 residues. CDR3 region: CASSSGGGVDTQYF. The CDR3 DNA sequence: TGTGCCAGCAGCTCCGGCGGAGGGGTGGATACGCAGTATTTT. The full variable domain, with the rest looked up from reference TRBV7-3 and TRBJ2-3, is GAGVSQTPSNKVTEKGKYVELRCDPISGHTALYWYRQSLGQGPEFLIYFQGTGAADDSGLPNDRFFAVRPEGSVSTLKIQRTERGDSAVYLCASSSGGGVDTQYFGPGTRLTVL.

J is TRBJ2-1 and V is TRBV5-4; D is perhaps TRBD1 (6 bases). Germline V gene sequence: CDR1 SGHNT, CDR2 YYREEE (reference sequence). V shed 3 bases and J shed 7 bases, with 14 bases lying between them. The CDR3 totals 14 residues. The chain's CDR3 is CASSYPGVRNEQFF. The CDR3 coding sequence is TGTGCCAGCAGCTATCCAGGGGTTAGGAATGAGCAGTTCTTC.

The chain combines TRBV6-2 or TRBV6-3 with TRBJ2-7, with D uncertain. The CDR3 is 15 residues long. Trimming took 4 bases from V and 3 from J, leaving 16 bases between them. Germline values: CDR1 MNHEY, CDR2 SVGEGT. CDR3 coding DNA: TGTGCCAGCAGTTTCGCAGCAATTCCCATCTACGAGCAGTACTTC. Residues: CASSFAAIPIYEQYF.

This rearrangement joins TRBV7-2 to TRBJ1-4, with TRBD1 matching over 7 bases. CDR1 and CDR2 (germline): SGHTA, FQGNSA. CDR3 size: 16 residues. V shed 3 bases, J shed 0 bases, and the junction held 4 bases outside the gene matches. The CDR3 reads CASSFGQVATNEKLFF. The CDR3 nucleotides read TGTGCCAGCAGCTTCGGACAGGTCGCAACTAATGAAAAACTGTTTTTT. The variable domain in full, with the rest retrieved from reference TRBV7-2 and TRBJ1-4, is GAGVSQSPSNKVTEKGKDVELRCDPISGHTALYWYRQSLGQGLEFLIYFQGNSAPDKSGLPSDRFSAERTGGSVSTLTIQRTQQEDSAVYLCASSFGQVATNEKLFFGSGTQLSVL.

CDR3 protein: CSVRQGAEDTQYF. CDR3 DNA: TGCAGCGTGAGACAGGGGGCCGAAGATACGCAGTATTTT. This chain uses TRBV29-1 with TRBJ2-3; 10 bases agree with TRBD1. This CDR3 has 13 amino acids. Per the germline V gene, CDR1 is SQVTM and CDR2 is ANQGSEA. The V gene end was trimmed by 6 bases and the J gene end by 5 bases; junction bases not matched to a gene: 5.

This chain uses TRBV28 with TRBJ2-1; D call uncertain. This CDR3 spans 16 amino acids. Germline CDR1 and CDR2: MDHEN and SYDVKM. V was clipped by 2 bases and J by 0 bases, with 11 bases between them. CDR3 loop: CASSLGLLSSYNEQFF. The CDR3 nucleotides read TGTGCCAGCAGTTTAGGCCTCTTGAGCTCCTACAATGAGCAGTTCTTC.

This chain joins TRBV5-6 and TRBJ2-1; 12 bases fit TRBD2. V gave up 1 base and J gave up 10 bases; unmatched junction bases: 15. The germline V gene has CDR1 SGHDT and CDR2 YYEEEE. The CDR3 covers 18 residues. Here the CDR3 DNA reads TGTGCCAGCAGCTTGTGGCAGGCCGCTAGCGGGAGGGTCCCAGAGCAGTTCTTC. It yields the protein CASSLWQAASGRVPEQFF.

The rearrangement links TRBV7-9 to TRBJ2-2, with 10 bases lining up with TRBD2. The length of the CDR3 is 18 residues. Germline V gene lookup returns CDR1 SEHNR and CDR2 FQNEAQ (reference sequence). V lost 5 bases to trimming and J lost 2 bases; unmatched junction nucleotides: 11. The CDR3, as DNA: TGTGCCAGCAGCCAAACGGTAGCGGGAGGACATAACACCGGGGAGCTGTTTTTT. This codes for CASSQTVAGGHNTGELFF.

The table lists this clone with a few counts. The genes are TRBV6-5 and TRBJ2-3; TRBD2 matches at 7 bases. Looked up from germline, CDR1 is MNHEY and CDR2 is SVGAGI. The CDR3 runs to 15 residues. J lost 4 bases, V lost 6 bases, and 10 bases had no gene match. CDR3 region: CASRQTAGVADTQYF. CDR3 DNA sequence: TGTGCCAGCAGACAAACGGCGGGAGTGGCAGATACGCAGTATTTT.

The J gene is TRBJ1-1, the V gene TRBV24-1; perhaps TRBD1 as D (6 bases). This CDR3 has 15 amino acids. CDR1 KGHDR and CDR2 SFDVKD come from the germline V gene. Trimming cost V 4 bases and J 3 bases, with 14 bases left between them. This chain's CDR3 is CATSEFTTGDTEAFF. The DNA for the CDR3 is TGTGCCACCAGTGAGTTTACGACAGGAGACACTGAAGCTTTCTTT.

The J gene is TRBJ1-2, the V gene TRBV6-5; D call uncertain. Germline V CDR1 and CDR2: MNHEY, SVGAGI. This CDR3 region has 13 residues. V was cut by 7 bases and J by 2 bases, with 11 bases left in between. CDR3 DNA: TGTGCCAGCACCCCCGGTAAAAACTATGGCTACACCTTC. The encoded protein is CASTPGKNYGYTF.

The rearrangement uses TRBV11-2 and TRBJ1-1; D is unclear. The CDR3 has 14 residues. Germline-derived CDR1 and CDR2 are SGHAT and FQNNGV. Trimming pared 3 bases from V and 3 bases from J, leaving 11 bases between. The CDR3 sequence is CASSLSPGYTEAFF. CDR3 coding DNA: TGTGCCAGCAGCTTGAGTCCAGGATACACTGAAGCTTTCTTT.

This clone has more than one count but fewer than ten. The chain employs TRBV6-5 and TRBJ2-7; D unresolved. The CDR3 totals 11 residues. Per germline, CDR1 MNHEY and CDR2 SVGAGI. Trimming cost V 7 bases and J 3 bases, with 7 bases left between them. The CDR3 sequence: CASTDHYEQYF. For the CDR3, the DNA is TGTGCCAGCACCGACCACTACGAGCAGTACTTC.

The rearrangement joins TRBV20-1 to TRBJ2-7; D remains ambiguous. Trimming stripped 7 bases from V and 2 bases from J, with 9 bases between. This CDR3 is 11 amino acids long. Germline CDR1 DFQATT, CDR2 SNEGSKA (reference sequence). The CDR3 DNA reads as TGCAGTGTGCCGAGCACCTACGAGCAGTACTTC. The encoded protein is CSVPSTYEQYF.

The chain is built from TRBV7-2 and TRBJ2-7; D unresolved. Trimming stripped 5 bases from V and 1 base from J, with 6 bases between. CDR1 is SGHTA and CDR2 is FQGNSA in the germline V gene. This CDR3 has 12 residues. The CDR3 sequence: CASSPASYEQYF. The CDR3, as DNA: TGTGCCAGCAGCCCCGCGTCCTACGAGCAGTACTTC.

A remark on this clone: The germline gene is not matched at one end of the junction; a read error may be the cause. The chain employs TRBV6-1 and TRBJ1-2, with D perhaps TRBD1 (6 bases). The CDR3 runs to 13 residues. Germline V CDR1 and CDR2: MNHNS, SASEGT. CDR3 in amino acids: CASSEGGGQRGSF. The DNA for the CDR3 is TGTGCCAGCAGTGAAGGTGGCGGACAGAGGGGCTCCTTC.

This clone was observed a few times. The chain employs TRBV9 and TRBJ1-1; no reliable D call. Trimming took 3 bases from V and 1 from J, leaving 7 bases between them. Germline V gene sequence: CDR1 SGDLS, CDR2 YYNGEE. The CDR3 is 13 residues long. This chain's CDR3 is CASSALKNTEAFF. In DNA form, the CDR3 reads TGTGCCAGCAGCGCTTTAAAGAACACTGAAGCTTTCTTT.

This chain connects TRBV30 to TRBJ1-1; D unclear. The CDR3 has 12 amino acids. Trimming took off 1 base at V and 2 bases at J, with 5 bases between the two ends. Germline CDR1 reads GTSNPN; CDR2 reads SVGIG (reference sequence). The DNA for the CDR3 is TGTGCCTGGAGTGGGAGTAACACTGAAGCTTTCTTT. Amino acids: CAWSGSNTEAFF.

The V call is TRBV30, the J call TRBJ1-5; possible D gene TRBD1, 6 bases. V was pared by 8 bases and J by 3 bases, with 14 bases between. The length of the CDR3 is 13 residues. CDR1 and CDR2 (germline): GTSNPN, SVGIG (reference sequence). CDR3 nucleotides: TGTGCCGTCTCAGGGGTCAACAATCAGCCCCAGCATTTT. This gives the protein CAVSGVNNQPQHF.

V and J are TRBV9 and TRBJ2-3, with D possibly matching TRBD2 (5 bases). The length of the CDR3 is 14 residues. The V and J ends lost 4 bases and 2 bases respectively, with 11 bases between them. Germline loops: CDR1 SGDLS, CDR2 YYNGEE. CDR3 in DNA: TGTGCCAGCAGCACGGCGAGGGTCACAGATACGCAGTATTTT. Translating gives CASSTARVTDTQYF.

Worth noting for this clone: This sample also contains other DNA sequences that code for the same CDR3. CDR3: CASSLVAGGYNEQFF. The CDR3 DNA follows: TGCGCCAGCAGCTTGGTAGCGGGAGGGTATAATGAGCAGTTCTTC. V and J are TRBV5-1 and TRBJ2-1, with 11 bases identical to TRBD2. Germline lookup yields CDR1 SGHRS and CDR2 YFSETQ. The CDR3 contains 15 residues. V lost 0 bases and J lost 7; bases outside the gene matches: 3.

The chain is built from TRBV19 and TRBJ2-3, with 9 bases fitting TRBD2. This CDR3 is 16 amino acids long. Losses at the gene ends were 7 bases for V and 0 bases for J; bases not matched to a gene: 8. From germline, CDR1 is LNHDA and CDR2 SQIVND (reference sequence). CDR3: CASTDGLAKSTDTQYF. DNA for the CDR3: TGTGCCAGTACAGATGGACTAGCGAAAAGCACAGATACGCAGTATTTT.

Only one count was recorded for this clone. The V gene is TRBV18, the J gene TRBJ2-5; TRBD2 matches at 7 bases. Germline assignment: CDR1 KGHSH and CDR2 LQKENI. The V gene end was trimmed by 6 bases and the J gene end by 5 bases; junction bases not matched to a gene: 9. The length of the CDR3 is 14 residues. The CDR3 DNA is TGTGCCAGCTCCCCGGACGGGGGAGGGGAGACCCAGTACTTC. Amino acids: CASSPDGGGETQYF.

In DNA, the CDR3 is TGCGCCAGCAGCGAGGGACTAGCGGGAGGATGGCAGTTCTTC. As protein: CASSEGLAGGWQFF. This chain links TRBV5-1 with TRBJ2-1, with 15 bases matching TRBD2. Germline CDR1 SGHRS, CDR2 YFSETQ. The CDR3 runs to 14 residues. V gave up 4 bases and J gave up 12 bases; unmatched junction bases: 5.

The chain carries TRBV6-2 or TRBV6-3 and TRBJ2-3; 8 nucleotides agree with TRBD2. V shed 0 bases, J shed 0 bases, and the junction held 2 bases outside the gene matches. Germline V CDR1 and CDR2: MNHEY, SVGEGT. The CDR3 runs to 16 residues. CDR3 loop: CASSYSSSGSTDTQYF. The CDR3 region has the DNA TGTGCCAGCAGTTACTCTTCTAGCGGGAGCACAGATACGCAGTATTTT.

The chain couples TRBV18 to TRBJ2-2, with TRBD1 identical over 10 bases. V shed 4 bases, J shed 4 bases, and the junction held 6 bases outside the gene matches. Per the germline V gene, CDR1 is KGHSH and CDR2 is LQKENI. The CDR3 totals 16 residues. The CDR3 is CASSQGTGDATGELFF. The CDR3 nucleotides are TGTGCCAGCTCACAGGGGACAGGGGATGCCACCGGGGAGCTGTTTTTT.

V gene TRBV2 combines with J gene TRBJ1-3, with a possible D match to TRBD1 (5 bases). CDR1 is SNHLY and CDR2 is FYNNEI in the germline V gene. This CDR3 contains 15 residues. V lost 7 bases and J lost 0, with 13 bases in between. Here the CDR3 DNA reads TGTGCCAGCAAACTACAGGCGTACTCTGGAAACACCATATATTTT. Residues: CASKLQAYSGNTIYF. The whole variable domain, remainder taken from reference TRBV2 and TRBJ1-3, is EPEVTQTPSHQVTQMGQEVILRCVPISNHLYFYWYRQILGQKVEFLVSFYNNEISEKSEIFDDQFSVERPDGSNFTLKIRSTKLEDSAMYFCASKLQAYSGNTIYFGEGSWLTVV.

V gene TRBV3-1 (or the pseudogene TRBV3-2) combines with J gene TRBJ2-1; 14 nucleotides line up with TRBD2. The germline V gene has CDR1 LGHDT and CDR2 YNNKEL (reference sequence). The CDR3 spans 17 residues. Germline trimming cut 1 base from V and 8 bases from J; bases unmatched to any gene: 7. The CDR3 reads CASSQGAGTSGSHEQFF. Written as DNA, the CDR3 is TGTGCCAGCAGCCAAGGAGCCGGGACTAGCGGGAGTCATGAGCAGTTCTTC.

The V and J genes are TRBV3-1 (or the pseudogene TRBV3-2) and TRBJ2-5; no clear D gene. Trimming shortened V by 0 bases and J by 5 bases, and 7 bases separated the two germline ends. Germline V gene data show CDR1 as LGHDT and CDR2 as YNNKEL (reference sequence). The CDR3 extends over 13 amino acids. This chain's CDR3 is CASSQESRETQYF. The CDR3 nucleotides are TGTGCCAGCAGCCAAGAATCCAGGGAGACCCAGTACTTC.

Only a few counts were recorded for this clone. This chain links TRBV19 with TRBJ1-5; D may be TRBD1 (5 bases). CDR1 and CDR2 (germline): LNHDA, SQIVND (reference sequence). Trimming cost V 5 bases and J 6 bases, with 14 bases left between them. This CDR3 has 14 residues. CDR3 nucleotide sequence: TGTGCCAGTAGTTCCACGGGGACGGGTCAGCCCCAGCATTTT. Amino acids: CASSSTGTGQPQHF.